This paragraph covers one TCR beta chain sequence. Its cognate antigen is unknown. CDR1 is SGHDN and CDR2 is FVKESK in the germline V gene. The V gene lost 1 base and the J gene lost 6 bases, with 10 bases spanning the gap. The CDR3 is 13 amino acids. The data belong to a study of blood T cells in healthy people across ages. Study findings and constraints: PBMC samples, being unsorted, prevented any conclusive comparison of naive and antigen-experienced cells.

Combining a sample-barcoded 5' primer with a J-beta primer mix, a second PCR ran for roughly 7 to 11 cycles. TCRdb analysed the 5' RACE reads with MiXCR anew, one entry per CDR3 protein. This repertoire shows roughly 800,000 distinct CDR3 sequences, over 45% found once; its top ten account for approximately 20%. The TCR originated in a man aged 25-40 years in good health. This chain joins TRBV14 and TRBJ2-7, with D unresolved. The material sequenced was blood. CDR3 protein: CASSQGVYSEQYF. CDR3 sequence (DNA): TGTGCCAGCAGCCAAGGGGTCTATAGCGAGCAGTACTTC.